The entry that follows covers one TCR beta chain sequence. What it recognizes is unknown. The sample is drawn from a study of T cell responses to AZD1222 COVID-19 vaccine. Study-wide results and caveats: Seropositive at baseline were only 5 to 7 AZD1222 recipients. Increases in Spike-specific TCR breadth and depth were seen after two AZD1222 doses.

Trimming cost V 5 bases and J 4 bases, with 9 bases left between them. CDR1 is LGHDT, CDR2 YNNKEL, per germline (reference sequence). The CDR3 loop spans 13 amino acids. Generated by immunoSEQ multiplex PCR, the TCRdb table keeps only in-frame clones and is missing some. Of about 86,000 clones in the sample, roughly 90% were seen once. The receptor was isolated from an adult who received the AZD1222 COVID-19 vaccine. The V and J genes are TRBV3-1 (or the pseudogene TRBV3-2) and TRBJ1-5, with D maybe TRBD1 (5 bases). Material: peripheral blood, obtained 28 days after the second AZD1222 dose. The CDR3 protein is CASSGGVNQPQHF. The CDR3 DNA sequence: TGTGCCAGCAGCGGAGGGGTGAATCAGCCCCAGCATTTT.